The 17 T cell receptor beta chains given below trace back to one sample, sequenced in a study of CD8+ T cells in alopecia areata. Treatment meaning: oral pan-JAK inhibitor, 5-10 mg twice daily. The sequencing template was cDNA reverse transcribed from extracted RNA. Only in-frame clones appear in the TCRdb table, and some are missing; sequencing was by immunoSEQ multiplex PCR. The repertoire holds fewer than 250,000 clones, with 64% as singletons. The material sequenced was CD4+ T cells sorted from blood, taken at week 4, from a patient treated with tofacitinib. These receptors came from a human donor with alopecia areata.

The rearrangement joins TRBV11-2 to TRBJ2-7; TRBD1 matches 9 bases. This CDR3 has 19 amino acids. The junction had 12 bases not matched to a gene; V was cut back by 0 bases and J by 0 bases. The V gene's germline CDR1 is SGHAT and CDR2 FQNNGV. This chain's CDR3 is CASSLELLQGASSSYEQYF. CDR3 bases: TGTGCCAGCAGCTTAGAGTTGCTACAGGGGGCCTCGAGCTCCTACGAGCAGTACTTC. Filled out from reference TRBV11-2 and TRBJ2-7, the complete variable domain reads EAGVAQSPRYKIIEKRQSVAFWCNPISGHATLYWYQQILGQGPKLLIQFQNNGVVDDSQLPKDRFSAERLKGVDSTLKIQPAKLEDSAVYLCASSLELLQGASSSYEQYFGPGTRLTVT.

The gene calls are TRBV15 and TRBJ2-6; no definite D call. CDR3 length equals 16 residues. The ends were cut back, 0 bases at V and 0 bases at J, with 6 bases in the middle. CDR1 is LNHNV and CDR2 is YYDKDF in the germline V gene (reference sequence). The CDR3 reads CATSRDWSSGANVLTF. DNA for the CDR3: TGTGCCACCAGCAGAGATTGGAGCTCTGGGGCCAACGTCCTGACTTTC.

V and J are TRBV5-4 and TRBJ1-1, with D possibly matching TRBD1 (5 bases). V lost 7 bases, J lost 3 bases, and 19 bases lay in between. Germline V gene lookup returns CDR1 SGHNT and CDR2 YYREEE (reference sequence). This CDR3 is 15 amino acids long. This CDR3 is CASAPPGASDTEAFF. In nucleotides, the CDR3 is TGTGCCAGCGCTCCGCCCGGGGCGTCGGACACTGAAGCTTTCTTT.

This clone was observed a few times. The chain couples TRBV9 to TRBJ2-5, with 7 positions matching TRBD1. This CDR3 has 14 residues. Germline lookup yields CDR1 SGDLS and CDR2 YYNGEE. The J segment lost 4 bases and the V segment lost 2 bases, leaving 5 bases of the junction unmatched. Written as DNA, the CDR3 is TGTGCCAGCAGCGTCAGACAGGGTGGAGAGACCCAGTACTTC. Translating it yields CASSVRQGGETQYF.

The chain links TRBV27 to TRBJ1-1; D not certain. With 4 bases removed from V and 5 bases from J, the gap between germline ends came to 11 bases. CDR3 size: 13 residues. Germline loops: CDR1 MNHEY, CDR2 SMNVEV (reference sequence). The CDR3 bases are TGTGCCAGCAGTTCTGGGGTCTGGACTGAAGCTTTCTTT. It codes for CASSSGVWTEAFF.

The CDR3 DNA reads TGTGCCAGCAGTCGGACAACATCCTACGAGCAGTACTTC. Protein product: CASSRTTSYEQYF. The chain has TRBV6-1 and TRBJ2-7; tentative D call: TRBD1 (5 bases). Germline V CDR1 and CDR2: MNHNS, SASEGT. The CDR3 extends over 13 amino acids. The V and J ends lost 5 bases and 1 base respectively, with 9 bases between them.

The chain combines TRBV7-9 with TRBJ1-5, with 8 bases aligning to TRBD1. This CDR3 contains 14 residues. Germline lookup yields CDR1 SEHNR and CDR2 FQNEAQ (reference sequence). The V segment lost 1 base and the J segment 10 bases; nucleotides outside the gene matches: 6. CDR3 in amino acids: CASSLETGASPQHF. The CDR3 DNA reads TGTGCCAGCAGCTTAGAGACAGGGGCTTCCCCCCAGCATTTT.

In this sample, this clone turned up a few times. The chain links TRBV18 to TRBJ2-7, with D perhaps matching TRBD1 (5 bases). The ends were cut back, 6 bases at V and 4 bases at J, with 7 bases in the middle. CDR3 length: 11 residues. Germline loops: CDR1 KGHSH, CDR2 LQKENI. The CDR3 DNA is TGTGCCAGCTCGCAGGGATACGAGCAGTACTTC. It encodes CASSQGYEQYF.

The DNA for the CDR3 is TGTGCCATCAGTGAGCCTAAGGGGATTAACTATGGCTACACCTTC. It yields the protein CAISEPKGINYGYTF. The V gene is TRBV10-3, the J gene TRBJ1-2; D may be TRBD1 (5 bases). Trimming pared 2 bases from V and 1 base from J, leaving 11 bases between. This CDR3 has 15 residues. From germline, CDR1 is ENHRY and CDR2 SYGVKD.

V is TRBV10-3 and J is TRBJ2-7; tentative D call: TRBD2 (5 bases). V gave up 3 bases and J gave up 1 base, with 10 bases separating them. Germline V gene lookup returns CDR1 ENHRY and CDR2 SYGVKD. There are 14 residues in the CDR3. CDR3 amino acids: CAISDIGVSYEQYF. CDR3 DNA: TGTGCCATCAGTGATATCGGGGTTTCCTACGAGCAGTACTTC.

V usage is TRBV7-9 and J usage is TRBJ2-3, with a possible D match to TRBD2 (6 bases). CDR1 is SEHNR, CDR2 FQNEAQ, per germline (reference sequence). V gave up 3 bases and J gave up 4 bases, with 8 bases separating them. The CDR3 is 13 amino acids. As DNA, the CDR3 is TGTGCCAGCAGCTTCGGGGGTGCAGATACGCAGTATTTT. This gives the protein CASSFGGADTQYF.

V is TRBV25-1 and J is TRBJ2-6, with D unresolved. The CDR3 consists of 12 residues. With 4 bases removed from V and 4 bases from J, the gap between germline ends came to 2 bases. Germline CDR1 is MGHDK and CDR2 is SYGVNS. The CDR3, as DNA: TGTGCCAGCAGTGGGGGGGCCAACGTCCTGACTTTC. Its translation: CASSGGANVLTF.

The chain carries TRBV10-3 and TRBJ1-5; no clear D. Germline-derived CDR1 and CDR2 are ENHRY and SYGVKD. This CDR3 has 12 residues. The V gene lost 10 bases and the J gene lost 6 bases, with 13 bases spanning the gap. In DNA, the CDR3 is TGTGCCACCTCGAACCCGGGTCAGCCCCAGCATTTT. Translation: CATSNPGQPQHF.

The chain is built from TRBV29-1 and TRBJ1-2; D not resolved. This CDR3 comprises 15 residues. Germline V CDR1 and CDR2: SQVTM, ANQGSEA. Between the trimmed V and J ends, which lost 0 bases and 5 bases, there was a span of 16 bases. In DNA form, the CDR3 reads TGCAGCGTTGAAGACTCCTCGTGGGCACGGTATGGCTACACCTTC. This encodes CSVEDSSWARYGYTF.

V usage is TRBV27 and J usage is TRBJ2-7; D is undetermined. This CDR3 spans 14 amino acids. Germline lookup yields CDR1 MNHEY and CDR2 SMNVEV (reference sequence). V was trimmed by 6 bases and J by 2 bases, leaving 14 bases between them. CDR3 loop: CASSPRPGTYEQYF. CDR3 nucleotides: TGTGCCAGCAGCCCACGCCCGGGCACCTACGAGCAGTACTTC.

The chain uses TRBV29-1 and TRBJ2-3, with 8 bases matching TRBD2. CDR1 is SQVTM and CDR2 is ANQGSEA in the germline V gene. V shed 3 bases and J 1 base; nucleotides not matched to a gene: 3. This CDR3 is built from 14 residues. The CDR3 nucleotides read TGCAGCGTTGAGTCGCGGGGGGGCACAGATACGCAGTATTTT. Its protein is CSVESRGGTDTQYF.

The CDR3 DNA reads as TGTGCCAGCAGCCAAGATCTCCCAGGGAATGAGCAGTTCTTC. Its protein is CASSQDLPGNEQFF. The chain carries TRBV14 and TRBJ2-1; D perhaps matches TRBD1 (5 bases). Germline V gives CDR1 SGHDN, CDR2 FVKESK. V was cut by 0 bases and J by 7 bases, with 10 bases left in between. The CDR3 has 14 residues.